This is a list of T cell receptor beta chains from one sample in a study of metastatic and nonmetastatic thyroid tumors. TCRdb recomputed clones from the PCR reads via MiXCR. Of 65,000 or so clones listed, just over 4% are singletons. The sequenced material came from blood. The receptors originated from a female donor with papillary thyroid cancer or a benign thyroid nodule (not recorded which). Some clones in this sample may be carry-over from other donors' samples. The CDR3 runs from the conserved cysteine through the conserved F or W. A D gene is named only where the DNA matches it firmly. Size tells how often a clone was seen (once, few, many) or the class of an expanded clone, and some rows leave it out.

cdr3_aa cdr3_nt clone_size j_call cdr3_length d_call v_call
CSATTDIYEQYF TGCAGTGCTACGACAGATATCTACGAGCAGTACTTC - TRBJ2-7 12 - TRBV20-1
CASSVAGEGYNEQFF TGTGCCAGCAGCGTAGCCGGGGAGGGCTACAATGAGCAGTTCTTC many TRBJ2-1 15 TRBD2 TRBV9
CASSFTFLETQYF TGTGCCAGCAGTTTCACCTTCCTGGAGACCCAGTACTTC many TRBJ2-5 13 - TRBV12-3/TRBV12-4
CSARESWGEQYF TGCAGTGCTAGAGAGAGTTGGGGCGAGCAGTACTTC few TRBJ2-7 12 - TRBV20-1
CASSLGLAGGEQYF TGTGCCAGCAGTTTAGGACTAGCGGGAGGCGAGCAGTACTTC few TRBJ2-7 14 TRBD2 TRBV27
CASSPGGRAAAWNGYTF TGTGCCAGTAGTCCGGGGGGGAGGGCGGCCGCGTGGAATGGCTACACCTTC few TRBJ1-2 17 - TRBV19
CASSQGGRPAHEQFF TGTGCCAGCAGCCAAGGCGGGAGGCCCGCTCATGAGCAGTTCTTC many TRBJ2-1 15 TRBD2 TRBV7-9
CASNRLAGATGELFF TGTGCCAGCAATCGACTAGCGGGAGCCACCGGGGAGCTGTTTTTT many TRBJ2-2 15 TRBD2 TRBV2
CSARARRGMGFNQPQHF TGCAGTGCTAGAGCTAGGAGAGGTATGGGATTCAATCAGCCCCAGCATTTT - TRBJ1-5 17 - TRBV20-1
CASSLIGSGANVLTF TGTGCCAGCAGCCTTATCGGGTCTGGGGCCAACGTCCTGACTTTC many TRBJ2-6 15 - TRBV14
CSVVWGSSYNDQFF TGCAGCGTTGTATGGGGAAGCTCCTACAATGATCAGTTCTTC - TRBJ2-1 14 - TRBV29-1
CASGRSISGYEQYF TGTGCCAGCGGTCGATCCATTTCCGGGTACGAGCAGTACTTC many TRBJ2-7 14 - TRBV6-1
CASSIEETRYNEQFF TGTGCCAGCAGTATAGAGGAGACACGGTACAATGAGCAGTTCTTC few TRBJ2-1 15 - TRBV2
CSVLPLQGRPDAGGNTIYF TGCAGTGTATTGCCCCTTCAGGGACGGCCTGACGCGGGTGGAAACACCATATATTTT many TRBJ1-3 19 - TRBV20-1
CASSLIGETQYF TGTGCCAGCAGTTTGATAGGAGAGACCCAGTACTTC many TRBJ2-5 12 - TRBV28
CSVRAVYSTDTQYF TGCAGCGTTCGGGCGGTTTACAGCACAGATACGCAGTATTTT many TRBJ2-3 14 - TRBV29-1
CASSANSVGSYNEQFF TGTGCCAGCAGCGCCAATAGCGTAGGCTCCTACAATGAGCAGTTCTTC few TRBJ2-1 16 - TRBV9
CASSPALARSSGANVLTF TGTGCCAGCAGCCCCGCCCTGGCCCGCTCCTCTGGGGCCAACGTCCTGACTTTC many TRBJ2-6 18 - TRBV6-1
CASSDQTGTSYNEQFF TGTGCCAGCAGTGACCAGACCGGGACTAGTTACAATGAGCAGTTCTTC many TRBJ2-1 16 TRBD2 TRBV28
CASSPLREGDGYTF TGTGCCAGCAGCCCACTTAGGGAAGGAGATGGCTACACCTTC few TRBJ1-2 14 - TRBV6-1
CASSTLGQGNEKLFF TGTGCCAGCAGCACATTGGGACAGGGTAATGAAAAACTGTTTTTT many TRBJ1-4 15 TRBD1 TRBV9
CASKDTGARETQYF TGTGCCAGCAAAGATACAGGGGCTCGGGAGACCCAGTACTTC many TRBJ2-5 14 TRBD1 TRBV2
CSTPPEGRGEAFF TGCAGCACCCCCCCCGAGGGAAGGGGGGAAGCTTTCTTT many TRBJ1-1 13 - TRBV20-1
CASSFVITAASGNTIYF TGTGCCAGCAGCTTTGTCATTACAGCGGCCTCTGGAAACACCATATATTTT many TRBJ1-3 17 - TRBV5-5
CASSFQDTGELFF TGTGCCAGCAGCTTCCAGGACACCGGGGAGCTGTTTTTT - TRBJ2-2 13 - TRBV5-5
CASSPRLARADTQYF TGTGCCAGCAGCCCCCGACTAGCGCGCGCAGATACGCAGTATTTT few TRBJ2-3 15 TRBD2 TRBV11-2
CASSLAGGEKTQYF TGTGCCAGCAGTTTAGCGGGAGGGGAAAAGACACAGTACTTC - TRBJ2-5 14 TRBD2 TRBV28
CASSRTGSGETQYF TGTGCCAGCAGCCGCACAGGGTCCGGCGAGACCCAGTACTTC many TRBJ2-5 14 - TRBV3-1
CASSEDNTGELFF TGCGCCAGCAGTGAGGACAACACCGGGGAGCTGTTTTTT many TRBJ2-2 13 - TRBV10-1
CASSPLETDTGELFF TGTGCCAGCTCACCACTCGAGACCGACACCGGGGAGCTGTTTTTT - TRBJ2-2 15 - TRBV18
CSANPPSGRNTQYF TGCAGTGCTAACCCTCCTAGCGGGAGGAATACGCAGTATTTT - TRBJ2-3 14 TRBD2 TRBV20-1
CASSSQGKNGYTF TGTGCCAGCAGCTCACAGGGGAAGAATGGCTACACCTTC many TRBJ1-2 13 TRBD1 TRBV11-1
CASSLFVGNYGYTF TGTGCCAGCAGTTTATTTGTGGGAAACTATGGCTACACCTTC many TRBJ1-2 14 - TRBV28
CASSLYRTEYEQYF TGTGCCAGCAGTTTATATCGGACAGAGTACGAGCAGTACTTC many TRBJ2-7 14 - TRBV28
CASSDDGDNSPLHF TGTGCCAGCAGTGACGACGGGGATAATTCACCCCTCCACTTT - TRBJ1-6 14 - TRBV6-1
CASELTDTQYF TGTGCCAGCGAACTCACAGATACGCAGTATTTT many TRBJ2-3 11 - TRBV6-4
CASGLAGRSGELFF TGTGCCAGCGGGCTTGCAGGGCGGAGCGGGGAGCTGTTTTTT few TRBJ2-2 14 - TRBV28
CASSEVGLRNTEAFF TGTGCCAGCAGTGAAGTTGGACTCAGAAACACTGAAGCTTTCTTT many TRBJ1-1 15 - TRBV6-1
CASSQGDTGELFF TGTGCCAGCAGCCAAGGGGACACCGGGGAGCTGTTTTTT many TRBJ2-2 13 - TRBV3-1
CASNRPGSYEQYF TGTGCCAGCAATCGGCCAGGGTCCTACGAGCAGTACTTC few TRBJ2-7 13 - TRBV6-1
CASSPPGQGVRMETQYF TGTGCCAGCAGCCCCCCAGGGCAGGGGGTGCGGATGGAGACCCAGTACTTC many TRBJ2-5 17 TRBD1 TRBV11-2
CASRMGSYEQYF TGTGCCAGCAGGATGGGGTCCTACGAGCAGTACTTC - TRBJ2-7 12 - TRBV12-3/TRBV12-4
CASSGHGAPSPPHF TGTGCCAGCAGTGGACACGGGGCGCCTTCACCCCCCCACTTT few TRBJ1-6 14 - TRBV2
CVSSLGARLVEQYF TGTGTCAGCAGTCTCGGGGCGAGGCTTGTCGAGCAGTACTTC few TRBJ2-7 14 - TRBV12-3/TRBV12-4
CASSYSVPGLDNYGYTF TGTGCCAGCAGTTACTCGGTCCCCGGGTTGGATAACTATGGCTACACCTTC few TRBJ1-2 17 - TRBV6-5
CATSDDWSYEQYF TGTGCCACCAGTGACGATTGGTCCTACGAGCAGTACTTC many TRBJ2-7 13 - TRBV24-1
CASSLSSGNEQYF TGTGCCAGCAGTTTGAGTAGCGGGAACGAGCAGTACTTC many TRBJ2-7 13 TRBD2 TRBV6-1
CASRGGLAIGELFF TGTGCCAGCAGGGGGGGACTAGCGATCGGGGAGCTGTTTTTT many TRBJ2-2 14 TRBD2 TRBV2
CASSLYLSSGANVLTF TGTGCCAGCAGCTTGTATCTGAGCTCTGGTGCCAACGTCCTGACTTTC few TRBJ2-6 16 - TRBV5-6
CASTRALTAGGHYNEQFF TGTGCCAGCACCCGGGCGCTTACTGCGGGAGGGCACTACAATGAGCAGTTCTTC many TRBJ2-1 18 TRBD2 TRBV2
CAISERSETQYF TGTGCCATCAGTGAGAGATCCGAGACCCAGTACTTC many TRBJ2-5 12 - TRBV10-3
CASSQEAGVSTDTQYF TGTGCCAGCAGCCAAGAAGCGGGAGTGAGCACAGATACGCAGTATTTT many TRBJ2-3 16 TRBD2 TRBV3-1
CASSLLGGCERYF TGTGCCAGCAGTTTATTGGGGGGCTGCGAGCGGTACTTC - TRBJ2-7 13 - TRBV28
CASSLGQANTGELYF TGCGCCAGCAGCTTGGGACAGGCGAACACCGGGGAGCTGTATTTT - TRBJ2-2 15 - TRBV5-1